This TCR beta chain was captured by sequencing in a study of identical twins (dated by TCRdb to about 2016). As for the study more broadly: The study deep-sequenced TCR alpha and beta repertoires from monozygotic twins, unrelated adults of various ages and cord blood to test whether fetal clonotypes persist. To rule out contamination, the twin experiments were replicated at different times with different library preparation protocols. Paper-wide results and their limitations: In monozygotic twins, recombination models systematically underestimated out-of-frame TCR alpha sharing, but the models matched the sharing seen between unrelated individuals. In beta out-of-frame sequences, excess twin sharing was weaker, because having fewer shared sequences lowered the signal-to-noise ratio. Compared with coincidental sharing between unrelated individuals, an excess of low generation-probability sequences was observed among out-of-frame TCR alpha sequences shared between twins. Because the same donors could not be followed over many years, conclusions were based on cross-sectional statistical analysis. Fewer insertions were carried by abundant cord blood beta clonotypes; a weaker similar trend was observed in young adult naive repertoires, while no such trend was observed in memory repertoires. Zero-insertion analyses could be partly confounded by invariant T cells such as MAIT and iNKT, although diverse VJ usage argued against such confounding for most clonotypes.

This clonotype has just a few counts. What this receptor recognizes is not known. Base-call qualities are not available, and no considerably larger clone is one nucleotide away. All donors were healthy Caucasians. Three pairs of female monozygotic twins, all aged roughly 18 to 29 years, made up the twin cohort. RNA for TCR libraries was isolated from peripheral blood mononuclear cells. Library preparation employed 5' RACE. For sequencing, an Illumina HiSeq 2000 was employed. A universal primer binding site was introduced by template switching, and a unique molecular identifier was present in the final cDNA, enabling accurate counting of TCR cDNA molecules. First-strand cDNA for TCR alpha and beta chains was synthesized from specific primers in the conserved constant-segment region. Each cDNA library was double barcoded, with a SMART-Mk sample barcode plus Illumina barcodes, to control for contamination. Two successive PCR steps introduced TruSeq adapter sequences along with Illumina sample barcodes. TCR alpha and beta cDNA libraries were sequenced on the Illumina HiSeq platform with custom primers. The authors processed their data as follows. MiGEC was used to process raw reads and extract unique molecular identifiers, and MiXCR was used to find CDR3 positions. Recombination models were inferred per individual with the repgenHMM and IGoR tools using an EM algorithm. Shared clonotype analysis was performed with the tcR package in R, normalizing sharing by the product of cloneset sizes. To study raw recombination free of thymic and clonal selection effects, out-of-frame nonproductive sequences were analyzed. TCRdb reworked the public reads: Q25 trimming with fastp, MiXCR clone assembly, productive beta chains retained. Every CDR3 protein is listed once, alongside the most common genes and DNA of its rows. In this record, the V and J calls reflect TCRdb's handling and not the investigators' own analysis. In this sample the table shows hundreds of thousands of distinct CDR3 sequences, 8.5% to 9% of which occur a single time. The ten largest clones take up around 0.98% of the sample.

As encoded in the germline V gene (reference sequence), CDR1 is LGHDT while CDR2 is YNNKEL. The V end gives up 6 bases and the J end 3 bases, leaving 16 bases in the junction not matched to a gene. The CDR3 holds 18 amino acids from the cysteine to the phenylalanine. Only the CDR3 region is kept as DNA, spanning 54 bases read in frame from base 1. A further study also used this sample, focusing on yellow fever vaccine responses in identical twins. As the second publication notes: The T cell response to vaccination in identical twins was reported by the authors to appear partly convergent and partly personalized. The study precisely tracked vaccine-responding T cell clones in identical twins.

This chain is built from TRBV3-1 and TRBJ2-3, and 9 bases in between align with TRBD2. The sequenced material came from PBMCs. This receptor was identified in a woman under 30 in good health. The nucleotide sequence reads as follows: TGTGCCAGCAGTTCCCTCGGGAGGGGTAGCGGGAGAACAGATACGCAGTATTTT. The translation is CASSSLGRGSGRTDTQYF.